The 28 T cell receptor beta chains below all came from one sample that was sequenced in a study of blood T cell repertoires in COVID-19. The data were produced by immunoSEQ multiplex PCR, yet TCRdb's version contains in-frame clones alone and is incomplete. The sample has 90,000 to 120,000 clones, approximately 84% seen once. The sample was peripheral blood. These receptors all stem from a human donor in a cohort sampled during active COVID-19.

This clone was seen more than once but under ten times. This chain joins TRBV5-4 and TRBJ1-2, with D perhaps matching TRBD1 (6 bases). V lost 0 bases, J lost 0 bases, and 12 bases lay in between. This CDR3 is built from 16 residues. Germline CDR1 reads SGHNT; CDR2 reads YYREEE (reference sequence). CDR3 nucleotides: TGTGCCAGCAGCTTGGGCTCTTGGGGGCCTAACTATGGCTACACCTTC. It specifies CASSLGSWGPNYGYTF. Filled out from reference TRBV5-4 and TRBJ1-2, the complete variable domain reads ETGVTQSPTHLIKTRGQQVTLRCSSQSGHNTVSWYQQALGQGPQFIFQYYREEENGRGNFPPRFSGLQFPNYSSELNVNALELDDSALYLCASSLGSWGPNYGYTFGSGTRLTVV.

The CDR3 spells CASSQEGGRGDNSPLHF. CDR3 nucleotides: TGCGCCAGCAGCCAAGAGGGGGGTAGAGGTGATAATTCACCCCTCCACTTT. This sequence joins TRBV4-3 and TRBJ1-6; a possible D gene is TRBD1 (5 bases). The CDR3 has 17 amino acids. V lost 0 bases, J lost 5 bases, and 14 bases lay in between. Germline V gene sequence: CDR1 LGHNA, CDR2 YSLEER.

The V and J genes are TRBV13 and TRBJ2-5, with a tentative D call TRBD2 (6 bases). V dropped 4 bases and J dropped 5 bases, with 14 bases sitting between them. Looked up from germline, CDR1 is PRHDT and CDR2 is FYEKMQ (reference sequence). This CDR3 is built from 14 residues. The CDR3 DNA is TGTGCCAGCAGCTCCCTTGACGGGACTGAGACCCAGTACTTC. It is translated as CASSSLDGTETQYF.

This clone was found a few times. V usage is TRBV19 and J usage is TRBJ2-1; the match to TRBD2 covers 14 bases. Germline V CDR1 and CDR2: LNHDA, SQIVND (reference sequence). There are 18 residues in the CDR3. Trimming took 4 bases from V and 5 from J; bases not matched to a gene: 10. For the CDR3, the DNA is TGTGCCAGTAGTAAGGGACTAGCGGGGGCCGTGTCTAACAATGAGCAGTTCTTC. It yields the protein CASSKGLAGAVSNNEQFF.

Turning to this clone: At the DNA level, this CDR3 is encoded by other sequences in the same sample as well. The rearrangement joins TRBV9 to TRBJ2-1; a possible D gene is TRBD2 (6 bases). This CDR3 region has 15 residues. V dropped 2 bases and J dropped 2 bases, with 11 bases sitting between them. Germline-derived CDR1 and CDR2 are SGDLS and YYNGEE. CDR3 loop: CASSVLSGTYNEQFF. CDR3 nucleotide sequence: TGTGCCAGCAGCGTGCTTAGCGGAACCTACAATGAGCAGTTCTTC. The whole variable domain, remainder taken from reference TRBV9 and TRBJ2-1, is DSGVTQTPKHLITATGQRVTLRCSPRSGDLSVYWYQQSLDQGLQFLIQYYNGEERAKGNILERFSAQQFPDLHSELNLSSLELGDSALYFCASSVLSGTYNEQFFGPGTRLTVL.

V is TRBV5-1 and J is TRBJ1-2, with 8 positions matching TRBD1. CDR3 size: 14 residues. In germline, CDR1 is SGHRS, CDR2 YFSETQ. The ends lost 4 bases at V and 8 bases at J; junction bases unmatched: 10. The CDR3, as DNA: TGCGCCAGCAGCGATCCTGGGACAGGTAGCGGCTACACCTTC. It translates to CASSDPGTGSGYTF. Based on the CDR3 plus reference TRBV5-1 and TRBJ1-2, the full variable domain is KAGVTQTPRYLIKTRGQQVTLSCSPISGHRSVSWYQQTPGQGLQFLFEYFSETQRNKGNFPGRFSGRQFSNSRSEMNVSTLELGDSALYLCASSDPGTGSGYTFGSGTRLTVV.

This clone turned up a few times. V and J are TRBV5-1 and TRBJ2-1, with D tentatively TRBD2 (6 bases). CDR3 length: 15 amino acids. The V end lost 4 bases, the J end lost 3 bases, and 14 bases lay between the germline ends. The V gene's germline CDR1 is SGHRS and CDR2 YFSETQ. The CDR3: CASSLAAGLYNEQFF. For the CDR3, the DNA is TGCGCCAGCAGCCTCGCTGCGGGGCTCTACAATGAGCAGTTCTTC.

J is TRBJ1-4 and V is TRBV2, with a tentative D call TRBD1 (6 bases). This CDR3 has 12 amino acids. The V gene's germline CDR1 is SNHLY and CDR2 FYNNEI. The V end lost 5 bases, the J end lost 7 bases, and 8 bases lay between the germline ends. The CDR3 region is CASSPRGEKLFF. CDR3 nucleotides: TGTGCCAGCAGTCCCAGGGGTGAAAAACTGTTTTTT. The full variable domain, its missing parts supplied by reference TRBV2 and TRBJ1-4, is EPEVTQTPSHQVTQMGQEVILRCVPISNHLYFYWYRQILGQKVEFLVSFYNNEISEKSEIFDDQFSVERPDGSNFTLKIRSTKLEDSAMYFCASSPRGEKLFFGSGTQLSVL.

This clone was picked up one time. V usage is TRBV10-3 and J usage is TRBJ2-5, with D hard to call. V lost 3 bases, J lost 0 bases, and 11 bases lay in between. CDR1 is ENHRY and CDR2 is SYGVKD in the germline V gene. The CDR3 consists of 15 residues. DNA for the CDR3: TGTGCCATCAGTGAACGAGACAAGTACCAAGAGACCCAGTACTTC. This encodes CAISERDKYQETQYF.

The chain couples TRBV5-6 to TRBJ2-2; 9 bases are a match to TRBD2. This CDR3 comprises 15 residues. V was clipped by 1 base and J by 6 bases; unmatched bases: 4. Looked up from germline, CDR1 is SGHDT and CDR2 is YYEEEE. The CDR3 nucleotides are TGTGCCAGCAGCTTGCCACTAGCGGGCGCCGGGGAGCTGTTTTTT. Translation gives CASSLPLAGAGELFF.

CDR3 nucleotide sequence: TGTGCCACCAGTGATTCCGGGACTAGCGTCTACGAGCAGTACTTC. Amino acid sequence: CATSDSGTSVYEQYF. The chain is built from TRBV24-1 and TRBJ2-7; 10 bases match TRBD2. The CDR3 is 15 residues long. V lost 2 bases to trimming and J lost 3 bases; unmatched junction nucleotides: 3. Germline V gene data show CDR1 as KGHDR and CDR2 as SFDVKD.

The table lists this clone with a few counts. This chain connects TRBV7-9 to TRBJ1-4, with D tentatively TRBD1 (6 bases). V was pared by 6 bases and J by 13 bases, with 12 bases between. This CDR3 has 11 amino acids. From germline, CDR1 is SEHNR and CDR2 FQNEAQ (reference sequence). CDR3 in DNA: TGTGCCAGCAGTCTCGAGACAGGACTGTTTTTT. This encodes CASSLETGLFF.

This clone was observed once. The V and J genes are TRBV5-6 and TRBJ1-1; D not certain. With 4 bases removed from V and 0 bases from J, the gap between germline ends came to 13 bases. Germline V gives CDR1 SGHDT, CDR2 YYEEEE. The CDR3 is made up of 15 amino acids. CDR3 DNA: TGTGCCAGCAGCGGAATAAGGAGACTGAACACTGAAGCTTTCTTT. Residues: CASSGIRRLNTEAFF.

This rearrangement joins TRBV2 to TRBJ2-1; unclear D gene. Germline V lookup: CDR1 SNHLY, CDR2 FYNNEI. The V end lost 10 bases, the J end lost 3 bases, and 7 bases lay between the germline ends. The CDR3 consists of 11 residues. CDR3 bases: TGTGCCACCGCCTACTACAATGAGCAGTTCTTC. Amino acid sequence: CATAYYNEQFF.

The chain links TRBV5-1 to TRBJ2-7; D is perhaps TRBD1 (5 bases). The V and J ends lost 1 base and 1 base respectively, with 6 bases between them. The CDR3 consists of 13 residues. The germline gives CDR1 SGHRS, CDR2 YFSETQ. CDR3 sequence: CASSLQGSYEQYF. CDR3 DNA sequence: TGCGCCAGCAGCTTGCAGGGATCCTACGAGCAGTACTTC. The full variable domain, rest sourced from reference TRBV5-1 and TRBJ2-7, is KAGVTQTPRYLIKTRGQQVTLSCSPISGHRSVSWYQQTPGQGLQFLFEYFSETQRNKGNFPGRFSGRQFSNSRSEMNVSTLELGDSALYLCASSLQGSYEQYFGPGTRLTVT.

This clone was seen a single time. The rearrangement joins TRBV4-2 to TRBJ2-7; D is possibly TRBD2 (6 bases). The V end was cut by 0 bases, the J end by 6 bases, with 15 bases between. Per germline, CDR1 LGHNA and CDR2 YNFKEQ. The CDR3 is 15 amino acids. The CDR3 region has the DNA TGTGCCAGCAGCCAAGATGGGGGACTTGCGGGCGAGCAGTACTTC. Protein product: CASSQDGGLAGEQYF.

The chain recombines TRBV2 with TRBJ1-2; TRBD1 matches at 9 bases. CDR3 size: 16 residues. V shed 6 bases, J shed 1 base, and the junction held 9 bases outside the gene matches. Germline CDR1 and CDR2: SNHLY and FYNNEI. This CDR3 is CASRWDREAGNYGYTF. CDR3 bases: TGTGCCAGCAGGTGGGACAGGGAAGCTGGTAACTATGGCTACACCTTC.

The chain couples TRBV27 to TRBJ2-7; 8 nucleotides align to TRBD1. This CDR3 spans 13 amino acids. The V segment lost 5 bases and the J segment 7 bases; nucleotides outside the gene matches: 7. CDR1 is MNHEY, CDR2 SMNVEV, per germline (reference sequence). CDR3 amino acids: CASSPDRGREQYF. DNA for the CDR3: TGTGCCAGCAGTCCAGACAGGGGCCGAGAGCAGTACTTC.

The CDR3 DNA reads TGCAGCGCAAGGGGGGGTACCTACAATGAGCAGTTCTTC. As protein: CSARGGTYNEQFF. The gene calls are TRBV29-1 and TRBJ2-1; weak D call: TRBD2 (7 bases). Trimming removed 7 bases at V and 2 bases at J, with 12 bases between. CDR1 is SQVTM and CDR2 is ANQGSEA in the germline V gene. There are 13 residues in the CDR3.

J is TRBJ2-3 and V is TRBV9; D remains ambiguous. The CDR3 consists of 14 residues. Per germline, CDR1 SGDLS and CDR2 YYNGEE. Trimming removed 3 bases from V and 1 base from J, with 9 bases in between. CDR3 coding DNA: TGTGCCAGCAGCGCAGGTACCGGCACAGATACGCAGTATTTT. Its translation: CASSAGTGTDTQYF.

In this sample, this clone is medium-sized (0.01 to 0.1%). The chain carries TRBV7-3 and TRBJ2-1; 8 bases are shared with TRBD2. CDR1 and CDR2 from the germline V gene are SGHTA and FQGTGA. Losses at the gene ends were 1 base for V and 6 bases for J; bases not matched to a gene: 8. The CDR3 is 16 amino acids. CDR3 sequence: CASSLNAAGAINEQFF. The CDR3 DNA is TGTGCCAGCAGCTTAAATGCAGCGGGAGCGATCAATGAGCAGTTCTTC.

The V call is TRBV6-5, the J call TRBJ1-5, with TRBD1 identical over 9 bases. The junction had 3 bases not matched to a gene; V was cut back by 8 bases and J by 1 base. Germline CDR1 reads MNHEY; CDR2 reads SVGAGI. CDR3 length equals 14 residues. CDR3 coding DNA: TGTGCCAGCCGGACAGGGGAGAGCAATCAGCCCCAGCATTTT. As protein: CASRTGESNQPQHF.

CDR3 loop: CASSLGRTGGPGGDEQFF. The CDR3 DNA follows: TGTGCCAGCAGCTTAGGGCGAACAGGGGGCCCCGGGGGCGATGAGCAGTTCTTC. This chain uses TRBV7-2 with TRBJ2-1, with 9 bases matching TRBD1. The CDR3 totals 18 residues. The junction had 15 bases not matched to a gene; V was cut back by 1 base and J by 8 bases. CDR1 is SGHTA and CDR2 is FQGNSA in the germline V gene. The variable domain in full, completed from reference TRBV7-2 and TRBJ2-1, reads GAGVSQSPSNKVTEKGKDVELRCDPISGHTALYWYRQSLGQGLEFLIYFQGNSAPDKSGLPSDRFSAERTGGSVSTLTIQRTQQEDSAVYLCASSLGRTGGPGGDEQFFGPGTRLTVL.

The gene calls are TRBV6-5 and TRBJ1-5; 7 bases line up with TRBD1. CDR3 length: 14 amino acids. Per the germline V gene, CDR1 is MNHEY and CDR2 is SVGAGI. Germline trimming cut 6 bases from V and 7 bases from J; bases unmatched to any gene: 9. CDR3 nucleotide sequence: TGTGCCAGCAGCCCGACAGGGCAGGGGCAGCCCCAGCATTTT. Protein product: CASSPTGQGQPQHF.

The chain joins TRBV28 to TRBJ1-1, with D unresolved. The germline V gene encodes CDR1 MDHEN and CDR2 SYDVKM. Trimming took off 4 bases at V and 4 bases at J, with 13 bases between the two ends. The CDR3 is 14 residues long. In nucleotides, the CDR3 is TGTGCCAGCAGTTCGCCCTTTGGGAGCACTGAAGCTTTCTTT. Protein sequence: CASSSPFGSTEAFF.

CDR3 DNA sequence: TGTGCCAGCAGTTTACAGAACACTGAAGCTTTCTTT. Amino acids: CASSLQNTEAFF. The chain has TRBV12-3 or TRBV12-4 and TRBJ1-1; no clear D. The germline V and J ends were trimmed by 2 bases and 1 base, with 2 bases remaining between them. This CDR3 contains 12 residues.

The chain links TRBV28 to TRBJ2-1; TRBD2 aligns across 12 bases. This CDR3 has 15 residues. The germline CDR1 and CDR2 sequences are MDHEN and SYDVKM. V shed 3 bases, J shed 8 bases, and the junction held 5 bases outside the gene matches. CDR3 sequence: CASSLETSGGYEQFF. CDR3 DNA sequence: TGTGCCAGCAGTTTGGAGACTAGCGGGGGTTATGAGCAGTTCTTC.

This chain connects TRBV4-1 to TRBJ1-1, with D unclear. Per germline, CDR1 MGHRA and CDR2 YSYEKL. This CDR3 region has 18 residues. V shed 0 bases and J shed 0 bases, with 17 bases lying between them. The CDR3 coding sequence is TGCGCCAGCAGCCAAGATCTAAGGGCGGGGTTCATGAACACTGAAGCTTTCTTT. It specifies CASSQDLRAGFMNTEAFF.